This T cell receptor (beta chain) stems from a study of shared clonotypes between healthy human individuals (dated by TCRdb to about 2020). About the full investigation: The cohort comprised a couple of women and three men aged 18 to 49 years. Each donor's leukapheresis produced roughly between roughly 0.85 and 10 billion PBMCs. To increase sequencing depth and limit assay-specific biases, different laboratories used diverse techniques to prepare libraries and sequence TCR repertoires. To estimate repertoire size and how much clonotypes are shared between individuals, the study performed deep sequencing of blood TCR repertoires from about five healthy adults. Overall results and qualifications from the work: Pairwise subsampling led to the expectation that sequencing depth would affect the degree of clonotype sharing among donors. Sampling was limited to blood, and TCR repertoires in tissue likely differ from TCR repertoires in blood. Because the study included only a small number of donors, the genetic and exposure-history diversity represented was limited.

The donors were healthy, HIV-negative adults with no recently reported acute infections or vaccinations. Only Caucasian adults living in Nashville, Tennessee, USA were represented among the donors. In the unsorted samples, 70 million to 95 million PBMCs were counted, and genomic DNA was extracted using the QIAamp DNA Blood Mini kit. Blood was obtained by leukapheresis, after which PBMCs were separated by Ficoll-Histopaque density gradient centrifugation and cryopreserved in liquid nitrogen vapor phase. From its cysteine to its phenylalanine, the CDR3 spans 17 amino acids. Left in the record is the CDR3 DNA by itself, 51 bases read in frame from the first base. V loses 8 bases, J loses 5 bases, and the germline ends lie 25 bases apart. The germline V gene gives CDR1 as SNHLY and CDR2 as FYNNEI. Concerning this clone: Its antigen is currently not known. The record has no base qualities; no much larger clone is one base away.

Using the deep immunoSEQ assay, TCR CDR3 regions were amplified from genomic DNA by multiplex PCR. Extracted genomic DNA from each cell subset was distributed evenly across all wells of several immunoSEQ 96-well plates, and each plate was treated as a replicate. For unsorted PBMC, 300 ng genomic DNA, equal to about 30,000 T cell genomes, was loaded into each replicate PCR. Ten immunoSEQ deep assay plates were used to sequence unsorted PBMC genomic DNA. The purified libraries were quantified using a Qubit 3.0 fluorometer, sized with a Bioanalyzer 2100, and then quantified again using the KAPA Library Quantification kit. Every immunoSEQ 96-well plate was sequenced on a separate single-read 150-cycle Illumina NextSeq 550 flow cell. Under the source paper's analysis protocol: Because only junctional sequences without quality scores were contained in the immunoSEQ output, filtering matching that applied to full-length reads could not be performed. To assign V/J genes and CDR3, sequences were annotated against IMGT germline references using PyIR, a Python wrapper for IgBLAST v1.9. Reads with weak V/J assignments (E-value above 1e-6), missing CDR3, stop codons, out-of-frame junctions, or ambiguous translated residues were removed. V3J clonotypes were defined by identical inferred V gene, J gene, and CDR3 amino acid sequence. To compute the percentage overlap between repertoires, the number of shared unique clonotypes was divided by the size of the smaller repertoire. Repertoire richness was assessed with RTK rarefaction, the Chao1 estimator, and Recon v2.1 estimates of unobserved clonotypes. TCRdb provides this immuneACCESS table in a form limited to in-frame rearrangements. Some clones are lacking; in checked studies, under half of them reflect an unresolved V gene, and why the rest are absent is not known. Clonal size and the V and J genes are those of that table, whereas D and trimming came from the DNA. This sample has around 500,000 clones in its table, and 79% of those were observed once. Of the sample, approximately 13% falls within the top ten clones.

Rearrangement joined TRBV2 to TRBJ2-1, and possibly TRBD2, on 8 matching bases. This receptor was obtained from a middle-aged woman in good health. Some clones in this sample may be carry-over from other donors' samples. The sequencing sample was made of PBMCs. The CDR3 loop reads CASGAGGQSIRNNEQFF. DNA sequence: TGTGCCAGCGGGGCGGGGGGACAGTCGATCAGGAACAATGAGCAGTTCTTC.